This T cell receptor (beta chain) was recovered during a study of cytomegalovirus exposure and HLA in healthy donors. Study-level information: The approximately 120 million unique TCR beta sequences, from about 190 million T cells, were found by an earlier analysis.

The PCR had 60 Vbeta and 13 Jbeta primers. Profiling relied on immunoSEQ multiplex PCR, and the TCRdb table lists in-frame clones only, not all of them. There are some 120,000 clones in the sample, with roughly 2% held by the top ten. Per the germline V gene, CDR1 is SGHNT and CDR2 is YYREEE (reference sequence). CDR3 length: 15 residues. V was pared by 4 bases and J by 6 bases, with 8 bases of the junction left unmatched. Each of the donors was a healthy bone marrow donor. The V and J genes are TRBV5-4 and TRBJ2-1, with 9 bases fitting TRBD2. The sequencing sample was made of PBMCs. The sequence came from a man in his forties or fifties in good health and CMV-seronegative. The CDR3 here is CASSPGGSGGNEQFF. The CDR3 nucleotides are TGTGCCAGCAGCCCGGGGGGTAGCGGGGGCAATGAGCAGTTCTTC. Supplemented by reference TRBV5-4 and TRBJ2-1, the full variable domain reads ETGVTQSPTHLIKTRGQQVTLRCSSQSGHNTVSWYQQALGQGPQFIFQYYREEENGRGNFPPRFSGLQFPNYSSELNVNALELDDSALYLCASSPGGSGGNEQFFGPGTRLTVL.